This T cell receptor beta chain was identified in a study of blood T cells in healthy people across ages. Study-wide findings and caveats: Comparison with aged donors showed that long-lived donors had more naive CD4+ cells and higher diversity.

V was pared by 3 bases and J by 5 bases, with 8 bases between. This CDR3 region has 13 residues. CDR1 and CDR2 from the germline V gene are MNHNS and SASEGT. Using a J-beta primer mix together with a sample-barcoded 5' primer, a second PCR was run for about 6 to 11 cycles. Every cDNA was tagged by a template-switch adaptor with 12 random nucleotides. Using its own MiXCR run on the 5' RACE reads, TCRdb lists one record per CDR3 protein. The data contain around 780,000 distinct CDR3 sequences, more than 55% of them singletons. As to this clonotype: The antigen is unknown.

The sequenced material came from blood. The V and J genes are TRBV6-1 and TRBJ2-1, with a weak D call TRBD1 (5 bases). This receptor was taken from a man in his forties or fifties in good health. CDR3 nucleotides: TGTGCCAGCAGTGATGACAGTCACAATGAGCAGTTCTTC. Amino acid sequence: CASSDDSHNEQFF.